One and the same sample provided the 27 T cell receptor beta chains below, sequenced in a study of blood T cell repertoires in COVID-19. Some clones are missing from TCRdb's copy, which holds only in-frame ones; the method was immunoSEQ multiplex PCR. Of 200,000 to 250,000 clones listed, 75% to 85% were seen once; the top ten hold about 4.3%. Material: PBMCs or T cells enriched from blood (not recorded which). The receptors shown here come from a man aged 25-45 years with acute COVID-19.

The chain uses TRBV4-2 and TRBJ1-1, with 8 bases aligning to TRBD1. With V trimmed by 4 bases and J by 1 base, 5 bases remained unmatched. The CDR3 length is 15 residues. Per the germline V gene, CDR1 is LGHNA and CDR2 is YNFKEQ. The CDR3 DNA reads as TGTGCCAGCAGCCTAAGGACAGGGCGGAACACTGAAGCTTTCTTT. Its translation: CASSLRTGRNTEAFF.

This clone was found once. The chain joins TRBV19 to TRBJ1-1; D might be TRBD1 (6 bases). CDR1 is LNHDA, CDR2 SQIVND, per germline (reference sequence). Trimming stripped 1 base from V and 4 bases from J, with 19 bases between. The CDR3 extends over 17 amino acids. CDR3 in amino acids: CASSIGLVFGGPTEAFF. In DNA form, the CDR3 reads TGTGCCAGTAGTATAGGCTTAGTATTCGGGGGGCCCACTGAAGCTTTCTTT.

The chain couples TRBV3-1 (or the pseudogene TRBV3-2) to TRBJ2-7; D not resolved. V lost 2 bases to trimming and J lost 6 bases, with 11 bases between them. The length of the CDR3 is 13 residues. Germline CDR1 and CDR2: LGHDT and YNNKEL (reference sequence). The CDR3 DNA sequence: TGTGCCAGCAGCCAAACCGCCCCTACCGAGCAGTACTTC. Protein: CASSQTAPTEQYF.

The genes are TRBV10-1 and TRBJ1-1; D is unclear. Germline CDR1 WNHNN, CDR2 SYGVQD (reference sequence). The CDR3 runs to 14 residues. V lost 5 bases to trimming and J lost 7 bases, with 17 bases between them. Here the CDR3 reads CASSSGEGANEAFF. CDR3 in DNA: TGCGCCAGCAGTTCCGGGGAGGGAGCTAATGAAGCTTTCTTT.

CDR3 coding DNA: TGTGCCAGCCGCTGGTGGGGAGTATACAATGAGCAGTTCTTC. It encodes CASRWWGVYNEQFF. The gene calls are TRBV2 and TRBJ2-1; weak D call: TRBD2 (5 bases). The CDR3 is 14 amino acids. The germline gives CDR1 SNHLY, CDR2 FYNNEI. V lost 8 bases to trimming and J lost 4 bases, with 15 bases between them.

This clone was detected only once. The chain joins TRBV5-1 to TRBJ2-5; 11 bases fit TRBD2. The germline CDR1 and CDR2 sequences are SGHRS and YFSETQ. V shed 4 bases, J shed 6 bases, and the junction held 14 bases outside the gene matches. This CDR3 has 17 amino acids. Here the CDR3 DNA reads TGCGCCAGCAGCCCAAATCTAGCGGGGGGCATGGCCAAGACCCAGTACTTC. It is translated as CASSPNLAGGMAKTQYF. The full variable domain, in which reference TRBV5-1 and TRBJ2-5 provide the parts outside the CDR3, is KAGVTQTPRYLIKTRGQQVTLSCSPISGHRSVSWYQQTPGQGLQFLFEYFSETQRNKGNFPGRFSGRQFSNSRSEMNVSTLELGDSALYLCASSPNLAGGMAKTQYFGPGTRLLVL.

A remark on this clone: The sample contains more than one DNA sequence encoding this CDR3. The chain links TRBV6-5 to TRBJ1-1, with a tentative D call TRBD1 (6 bases). Germline CDR1 and CDR2: MNHEY and SVGAGI. V shed 3 bases and J shed 4 bases, with 9 bases lying between them. The CDR3 runs 13 residues. CDR3 loop: CASSYSGATEAFF. The CDR3 DNA reads as TGTGCCAGCAGTTATTCAGGGGCCACTGAAGCTTTCTTT.

J is TRBJ2-2 and V is TRBV2; 10 bases are a match to TRBD1. Per germline, CDR1 SNHLY and CDR2 FYNNEI. V lost 6 bases to trimming and J lost 4 bases; unmatched junction nucleotides: 8. This CDR3 has 16 amino acids. CDR3 loop: CASSRDRGRGTGELFF. CDR3 bases: TGTGCCAGCAGCCGTGACAGGGGGCGAGGCACCGGGGAGCTGTTTTTT.

J is TRBJ1-5 and V is TRBV6-1; TRBD1 matches at 9 bases. CDR1 and CDR2 (germline): MNHNS, SASEGT. The length of the CDR3 is 21 residues. The V gene end was trimmed by 0 bases and the J gene end by 0 bases; junction bases not matched to a gene: 15. This CDR3 is CASSEARLTGGAFVSNQPQHF. In DNA form, the CDR3 reads TGTGCCAGCAGTGAAGCGAGATTAACAGGGGGCGCTTTCGTTAGCAATCAGCCCCAGCATTTT.

The V and J genes are TRBV2 and TRBJ2-1; TRBD2 is a possible D gene (5 bases). CDR1 is SNHLY, CDR2 FYNNEI, per germline. The CDR3 totals 14 residues. V shed 8 bases and J shed 1 base, with 12 bases lying between them. The CDR3 DNA is TGTGCCAGCCTCACAGCGGAATCCTACAATGAGCAGTTCTTC. Translation: CASLTAESYNEQFF.

The J gene is TRBJ1-5, the V gene TRBV4-1; 10 bases align to TRBD1. This CDR3 is 15 amino acids long. The germline CDR1 and CDR2 sequences are MGHRA and YSYEKL. The ends lost 3 bases at V and 6 bases at J; junction bases unmatched: 5. The DNA of the CDR3 is TGCGCCAGCAGCCAGAACCGGGACAGGGGTCAGCCCCAGCATTTT. Its translation: CASSQNRDRGQPQHF.

The J gene is TRBJ2-1, the V gene TRBV10-1, with D perhaps matching TRBD2 (5 bases). Germline V gene data show CDR1 as WNHNN and CDR2 as SYGVQD (reference sequence). CDR3 length equals 11 residues. V was clipped by 9 bases and J by 6 bases, with 9 bases between them. CDR3 DNA: TGCGCCAGTGGGGAGTTCAATGAGCAGTTCTTC. Amino acids: CASGEFNEQFF.

V usage is TRBV6-5 and J usage is TRBJ2-5; TRBD2 matches 7 bases. CDR1 and CDR2 from the germline V gene are MNHEY and SVGAGI. Unmatched junction bases numbered 9, after V lost 6 bases and J lost 5 bases. This CDR3 contains 14 residues. As DNA, the CDR3 is TGTGCCAGCAGATTAGCGGGCGCCCGGGAGACCCAGTACTTC. Its protein is CASRLAGARETQYF.

The chain links TRBV6-5 to TRBJ2-7; 11 nucleotides align to TRBD1. The germline V gene encodes CDR1 MNHEY and CDR2 SVGAGI. This CDR3 comprises 14 residues. The V segment lost 6 bases and the J segment 3 bases; nucleotides outside the gene matches: 4. Written as DNA, the CDR3 is TGTGCCAGCAGCCGGGGGACAGGGGGCTACGAGCAGTACTTC. Translated: CASSRGTGGYEQYF.

The genes are TRBV24-1 and TRBJ2-5; D might be TRBD2 (5 bases). Looked up from germline, CDR1 is KGHDR and CDR2 is SFDVKD. The CDR3 contains 16 residues. The V gene lost 3 bases and the J gene lost 3 bases, with 16 bases spanning the gap. As DNA, the CDR3 is TGTGCCACCAGTGATACCCCCCCGGGAAGTGAAGAGACCCAGTACTTC. It translates to CATSDTPPGSEETQYF.

In its sample, this clone was seen once. The V gene is TRBV14, the J gene TRBJ1-1; 10 nucleotides line up with TRBD1. After removal of 5 bases from V and 6 bases from J, the junction contained 6 bases not matched to a gene. Germline CDR1 and CDR2: SGHDN and FVKESK. This CDR3 has 14 amino acids. The CDR3 loop is CASSSRGQGAEAFF. CDR3 DNA: TGTGCCAGCAGCAGCCGAGGACAGGGGGCTGAAGCTTTCTTT.

The rearrangement uses TRBV28 and TRBJ1-2; unclear D gene. Germline V lookup: CDR1 MDHEN, CDR2 SYDVKM. Trimming cost V 6 bases and J 4 bases, with 21 bases left between them. The CDR3 is 16 amino acids. CDR3 region: CASSSTLGFEGYGYTF. In nucleotides, the CDR3 is TGTGCCAGCAGCTCTACTCTAGGGTTCGAGGGCTATGGCTACACCTTC.

The V call is TRBV7-9, the J call TRBJ2-5, with a possible D match to TRBD1 (6 bases). The CDR3 contains 14 residues. CDR1 is SEHNR, CDR2 FQNEAQ, per germline (reference sequence). V was cut by 5 bases and J by 5 bases, with 15 bases left in between. The CDR3 sequence: CASSPRQVRETQYF. In DNA, the CDR3 is TGTGCCAGCAGCCCGAGACAGGTTCGGGAGACCCAGTACTTC.

The chain combines TRBV7-9 with TRBJ1-4; TRBD1 matches at 7 bases. Germline CDR1 reads SEHNR; CDR2 reads FQNEAQ (reference sequence). The CDR3 consists of 14 residues. J lost 5 bases, V lost 0 bases, and 0 bases had no gene match. The CDR3 loop is CASSLAGQNEKLFF. CDR3 DNA sequence: TGTGCCAGCAGCTTAGCGGGACAGAATGAAAAACTGTTTTTT.

V usage is TRBV5-4 and J usage is TRBJ2-2; the match to TRBD2 covers 13 bases. The junction had 4 bases not matched to a gene; V was cut back by 4 bases and J by 4 bases. Germline V gives CDR1 SGHNT, CDR2 YYREEE (reference sequence). This CDR3 has 16 residues. CDR3 in amino acids: CASSHGTSGATGELFF. The CDR3, as DNA: TGTGCCAGCAGCCACGGGACTAGCGGGGCCACCGGGGAGCTGTTTTTT. Supplemented by reference TRBV5-4 and TRBJ2-2, the full variable domain reads ETGVTQSPTHLIKTRGQQVTLRCSSQSGHNTVSWYQQALGQGPQFIFQYYREEENGRGNFPPRFSGLQFPNYSSELNVNALELDDSALYLCASSHGTSGATGELFFGEGSRLTVL.

The CDR3 DNA follows: TGTGCCAGCAGCTTTTACAAGGGGACAGGTTTTGACGAGCAGTACTTC. It encodes CASSFYKGTGFDEQYF. This chain connects TRBV7-9 to TRBJ2-7; 8 bases match TRBD1. The CDR3 length is 16 residues. J lost 5 bases, V lost 3 bases, and 12 bases had no gene match. From germline, CDR1 is SEHNR and CDR2 FQNEAQ (reference sequence).

V usage is TRBV21-1 and J usage is TRBJ1-5; no check of the table's D call, TRBD1, against the DNA was made. TRBV21-1 is marked as a pseudogene. This CDR3 is built from 16 residues. The CDR3 sequence is CASANGQGPCNQPQHF. The CDR3 DNA sequence: TGTGCCAGCGCCAACGGACAGGGACCTTGTAATCAGCCCCAGCATTTT.

The chain carries TRBV6-6 and TRBJ2-3; 8 positions agree with TRBD2. Per germline, CDR1 MNHNY and CDR2 SVGAGI (reference sequence). V was clipped by 6 bases and J by 6 bases; unmatched bases: 8. The length of the CDR3 is 14 residues. The CDR3 reads CASRLAANIDTQYF. CDR3 DNA sequence: TGTGCCAGCAGACTAGCGGCCAACATTGATACGCAGTATTTT.

V gene TRBV5-4 combines with J gene TRBJ1-3; 7 bases match TRBD1. Per germline, CDR1 SGHNT and CDR2 YYREEE (reference sequence). Germline trimming cut 4 bases from V and 4 bases from J; bases unmatched to any gene: 17. This CDR3 comprises 18 residues. The CDR3 DNA follows: TGTGCCAGCAGCCGTAAAACAGGGGATTGGGTTTTCGGAAACACCATATATTTT. Translated, it gives CASSRKTGDWVFGNTIYF.

V gene TRBV6-5 combines with J gene TRBJ1-2; the match to TRBD1 covers 10 bases. V was pared by 11 bases and J by 5 bases, with 11 bases of the junction left unmatched. CDR1 and CDR2 (germline): MNHEY, SVGAGI. The CDR3 has 14 amino acids. The CDR3 spells CAAAVQGQGYGYTF. The CDR3 region has the DNA TGTGCCGCGGCGGTTCAGGGACAGGGGTATGGCTACACCTTC.

This sequence joins TRBV5-1 and TRBJ2-1, with 12 bases aligning to TRBD2. The CDR3 spans 13 residues. V lost 8 bases, J lost 7 bases, and 4 bases stayed unmatched. Germline values: CDR1 SGHRS, CDR2 YFSETQ. CDR3 residues: CASGGLAGNEQFF. The CDR3 region has the DNA TGCGCCAGTGGAGGACTAGCGGGAAATGAGCAGTTCTTC.

The V gene is TRBV30, the J gene TRBJ2-7, with D perhaps TRBD1 (5 bases). The CDR3 loop spans 12 amino acids. CDR1 GTSNPN and CDR2 SVGIG come from the germline V gene (reference sequence). Deletions cut 0 bases from V and 5 bases from J, with 8 bases between. The CDR3 region has the DNA TGTGCCTGGAGTGTAAGGGGCAACGAGCAGTACTTC. Encoded protein: CAWSVRGNEQYF.